This TCR beta chain is drawn from a study of CD8 T cells in ankylosing spondylitis (dated by TCRdb to between 2016 and 2019). With respect to the entire study: To find TCR variants linked to disease, the study profiled T cell receptor beta repertoires in ankylosing spondylitis patients and healthy donors. Peripheral blood was sampled, and synovial fluid was also collected from ankylosing spondylitis patients. The full study cohort was made up of about 24 ankylosing spondylitis patients and some 100 healthy donors.

What the authors observed across the whole study: Blood from ankylosing spondylitis patients appeared to be characterized by a TCR beta motif made up of seven or eight highly homologous amino acid variants. The disease-linked clones had a CD8+ phenotype and were found at relatively low frequencies in peripheral blood. The disease-linked clones were reported to be significantly enriched in matched synovial fluid samples from ankylosing spondylitis patients. Some of the motif variants had been reported before in the synovial fluid and blood of reactive arthritis patients, a finding that suggests common disease-initiation mechanisms.

TCRdb lists the instrument as Illumina HiSeq 2500. Quantitative 5'-RACE with molecular barcodes was the method used to prepare the TCR beta libraries. As for the original processing: A new computational method, built on a probabilistic model of VDJ rearrangement, was used to identify disease-linked TCR variants. Through fastp at Q25 and MiXCR, TCRdb rebuilt clones from the public reads, retaining in-frame beta chains. A single entry per CDR3 protein holds the most common genes and DNA from its merged rows. The authors' filters were not applied to this entry. The sample table holds some 92,000 distinct CDR3 sequences, of which around 27% were seen once. The ten largest account for over 50% of the sample. This clonotype was observed a few times. Its antigen target is currently unknown. No base quality values were provided; no much bigger clone lies one nucleotide off. From cysteine to phenylalanine, the CDR3 is 16 amino acids long. Only the CDR3 region is kept as DNA, spanning 48 bases read in frame from base 1. The germline V gene supplies CDR1 SGHRS and CDR2 YFSETQ. The trim is 0 bases for V and 2 bases for J, with a gap of 13 bases between the germline ends.

Sequencing was performed on blood, either unsorted or a sorted T cell fraction (not recorded which). The clonotype originates from a male donor with ankylosing spondylitis or in good health (not recorded which). The chain was built from TRBV5-1 and TRBJ2-3; possibly the D gene is TRBD2, per 6 matching bases. The CDR3 protein sequence reads: CASSLAAAGLTDTQYF. The DNA is as follows: TGCGCCAGCAGCTTGGCCGCGGCGGGACTCACAGATACGCAGTATTTT.